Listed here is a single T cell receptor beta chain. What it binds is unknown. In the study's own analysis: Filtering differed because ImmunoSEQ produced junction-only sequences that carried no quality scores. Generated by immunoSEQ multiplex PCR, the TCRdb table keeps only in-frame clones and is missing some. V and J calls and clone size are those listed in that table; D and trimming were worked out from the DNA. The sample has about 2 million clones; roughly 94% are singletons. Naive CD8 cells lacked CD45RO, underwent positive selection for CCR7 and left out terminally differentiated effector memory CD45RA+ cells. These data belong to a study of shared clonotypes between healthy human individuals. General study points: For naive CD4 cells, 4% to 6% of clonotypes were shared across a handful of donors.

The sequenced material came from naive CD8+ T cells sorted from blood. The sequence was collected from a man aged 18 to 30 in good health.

The CDR3 reads CASSFPIGSAKNIQYF. DNA of the CDR3: TGTGCCAGCAGCTTTCCAATAGGCTCAGCCAAAAACATTCAGTACTTC. The V gene is TRBV7-2, the J gene TRBJ2-4; D is unresolved. The V end was cut by 3 bases, the J end by 0 bases, with 12 bases between. The germline CDR1 and CDR2 sequences are SGHTA and FQGNSA. The CDR3 runs to 16 residues.